This T cell receptor beta chain comes out of a study of cytomegalovirus exposure and HLA in healthy donors. Whole-study findings and limits: It was 150 to 200 TCR beta chains that were listed as cytomegalovirus-associated. Most TCR sequences showed up rarely, but some public TCRs showed up in many donors. The classifier reportedly diagnosed cytomegalovirus status with high sensitivity and specificity. In vitro work confirmed that a few CMV-associated chains recognize CMV antigens.

As regards this clone: Its target is not known.

Looked up from germline, CDR1 is SGHRS and CDR2 is YFSETQ. V was cut by 0 bases and J by 4 bases, with 7 bases left in between. CDR3 length equals 13 residues. Data came from immunoSEQ multiplex PCR; TCRdb stores just in-frame clones and leaves some out. This table holds more than 90,000 clones, roughly 86% found once. This receptor was obtained from a man aged 18 to 30 in good health and CMV-seronegative. Sequenced sample: PBMCs. The chain couples TRBV5-1 to TRBJ1-1; D ambiguous. The CDR3 here is CASSLGWATEAFF. CDR3 DNA: TGCGCCAGCAGCTTGGGGTGGGCCACTGAAGCTTTCTTT.